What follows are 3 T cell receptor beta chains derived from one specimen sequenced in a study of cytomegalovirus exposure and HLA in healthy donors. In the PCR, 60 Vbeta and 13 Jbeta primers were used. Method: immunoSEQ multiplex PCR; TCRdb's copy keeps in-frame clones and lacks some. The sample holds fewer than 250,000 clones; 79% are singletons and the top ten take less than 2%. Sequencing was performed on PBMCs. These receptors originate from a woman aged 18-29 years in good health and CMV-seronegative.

The CDR3 loop is CASTPTEGNGYTF. The CDR3, as DNA: TGTGCCAGCACCCCCACGGAGGGTAATGGCTACACCTTC. The chain recombines TRBV6-5 with TRBJ1-2; no clear D. The V gene lost 7 bases and the J gene lost 6 bases, with 15 bases spanning the gap. The germline gives CDR1 MNHEY, CDR2 SVGAGI. The CDR3 loop spans 13 amino acids.

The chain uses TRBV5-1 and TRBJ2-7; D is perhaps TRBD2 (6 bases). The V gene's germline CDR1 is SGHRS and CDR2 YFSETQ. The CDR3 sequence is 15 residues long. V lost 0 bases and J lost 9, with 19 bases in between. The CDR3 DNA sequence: TGCGCCAGCAGCTTGGGGGAACCGGGGGTGATACGGCAGTACTTC. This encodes CASSLGEPGVIRQYF.

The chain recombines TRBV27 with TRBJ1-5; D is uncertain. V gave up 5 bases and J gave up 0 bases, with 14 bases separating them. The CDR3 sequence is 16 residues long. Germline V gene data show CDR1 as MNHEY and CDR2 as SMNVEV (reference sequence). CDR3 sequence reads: CASSPLPLSSNQPQHF. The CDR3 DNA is TGTGCCAGCAGTCCCCTACCCTTATCTAGCAATCAGCCCCAGCATTTT.